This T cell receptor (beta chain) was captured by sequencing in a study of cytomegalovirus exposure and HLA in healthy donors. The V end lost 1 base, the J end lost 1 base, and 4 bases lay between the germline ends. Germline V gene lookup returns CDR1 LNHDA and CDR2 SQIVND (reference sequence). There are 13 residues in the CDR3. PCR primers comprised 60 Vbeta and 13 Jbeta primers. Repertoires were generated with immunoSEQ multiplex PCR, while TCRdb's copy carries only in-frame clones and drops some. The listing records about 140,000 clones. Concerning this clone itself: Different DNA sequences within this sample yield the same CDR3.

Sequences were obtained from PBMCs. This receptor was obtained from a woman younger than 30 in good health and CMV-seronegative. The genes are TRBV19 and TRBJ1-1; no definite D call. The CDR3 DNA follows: TGTGCCAGTAGTATAGGCGAGAACACTGAAGCTTTCTTT. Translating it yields CASSIGENTEAFF.